Shown below are 5 T cell receptor beta chains from a single sample sequenced in a study of blood T cell repertoires in COVID-19 (dated by TCRdb to the early 2020s). Library creation used the immunoSEQ multiplex PCR assay. The table was pulled from immuneACCESS by TCRdb, which kept in-frame rearrangements only. Such tables lose some clones; where checked, under half of the loss comes from unresolved V genes, and the rest has no known cause. This sample lists 300,000 to 500,000 clones; roughly 88% were detected once. 0.97% of the sample rests with the top ten. Input material: PBMCs or T cells enriched from blood (not recorded which). These receptors were taken from a woman in her 30s with acute COVID-19.

This sequence joins TRBV27 and TRBJ2-2, with TRBD1 matching 7 bases. V shed 7 bases, J shed 4 bases, and the junction held 18 bases outside the gene matches. The CDR3 contains 18 residues. Germline V CDR1 and CDR2: MNHEY, SMNVEV (reference sequence). CDR3 residues: CASTTHMMTGKGTGELFF. CDR3 sequence (DNA): TGTGCCAGCACGACCCACATGATGACAGGGAAAGGCACCGGGGAGCTGTTTTTT.

The rearrangement joins TRBV12-5 to TRBJ1-6, with TRBD1 identical over 9 bases. The CDR3 spans 17 residues. Germline V lookup: CDR1 LGHNT, CDR2 FRNRAP. Unmatched junction bases numbered 8, after V lost 4 bases and J lost 4 bases. The CDR3 sequence: CASGWKTGGSYNSPLHF. CDR3 in DNA: TGTGCTAGTGGTTGGAAGACAGGGGGGTCTTATAATTCACCCCTCCACTTT.

The chain links TRBV6-6 to TRBJ2-7; tentatively, D is TRBD2 (6 bases). Per germline, CDR1 MNHNY and CDR2 SVGAGI (reference sequence). Trimming left V 6 bases short and J 1 base short, with 13 bases between. The CDR3 is made up of 14 amino acids. CDR3 loop: CASSRGTLSYEQYF. The DNA of the CDR3 is TGTGCCAGCAGCCGGGGGACCTTGTCCTACGAGCAGTACTTC.

The chain couples TRBV19 to TRBJ1-4; D gene uncertain. Germline CDR1 LNHDA, CDR2 SQIVND (reference sequence). V gave up 4 bases and J gave up 4 bases, with 13 bases separating them. The CDR3 sequence is 15 residues long. In DNA form, the CDR3 reads TGTGCCAGTAGTAGTCGTGCAGGAGGTAATGAAAAACTGTTTTTT. Its protein is CASSSRAGGNEKLFF.

This clone has only one observation. The gene calls are TRBV4-1 and TRBJ2-7; the D gene is possibly TRBD2 (6 bases). Germline V lookup: CDR1 MGHRA, CDR2 YSYEKL. CDR3 length equals 16 residues. The V gene lost 0 bases and the J gene lost 0 bases, with 12 bases spanning the gap. CDR3 region: CASSQDPAGGSYEQYF. The CDR3 DNA sequence: TGCGCCAGCAGCCAAGATCCAGCGGGTGGCTCCTACGAGCAGTACTTC.